Listed below are T cell receptor beta chains from one sample, sequenced in a study of CD8 T cells in ankylosing spondylitis. Each CDR3 protein gets one entry after TCRdb re-called the 5' RACE reads with MiXCR. This sample has approximately 540,000 distinct CDR3 sequences, with approximately 11% found just once. The specimen sequenced was blood, either unsorted or a sorted T cell fraction (not recorded which). The source is a male donor with ankylosing spondylitis. Each CDR3 is given with its conserved first and last residue. The D gene is left open where the match is weak. Part of the rows lack a size; the others show once, few, many or a class for expanded clones.

j_call clone_size d_call v_call cdr3_aa cdr3_nt
TRBJ2-5 few - TRBV20-1 CSAIIEAGSPLQETQYF TGCAGTGCTATCATCGAGGCGGGGTCTCCCCTCCAAGAGACCCAGTACTTC
TRBJ1-1 few - TRBV5-1 CASSPSSGGREAFF TGCGCCAGCAGCCCTTCTTCGGGAGGGAGAGAAGCTTTCTTT
TRBJ1-1 - - TRBV25-1 CASSERQTNTEAFF TGTGCCAGCAGTGAACGCCAGACTAACACTGAAGCTTTCTTT
TRBJ1-1 few - TRBV20-1 CSATLTRAKNTEAFF TGCAGTGCGACCCTAACGAGGGCCAAGAACACTGAAGCTTTCTTT
TRBJ1-5 - - TRBV7-9 CASRRGTDQPQHF TGTGCCAGCAGGAGGGGGACCGATCAGCCCCAGCATTTT
TRBJ1-6 - - TRBV5-6 CASSWSVVRDNSPLHF TGTGCCAGCAGCTGGTCAGTAGTACGAGATAATTCACCCCTCCACTTT
TRBJ1-1 few - TRBV5-1 CASSPGLREVGEAFF TGCGCCAGCAGCCCAGGCCTAAGGGAGGTTGGTGAAGCTTTCTTT
TRBJ1-2 - - TRBV12-3/TRBV12-4 CASSLSGGRIGGYTF TGTGCCAGCAGTTTATCGGGGGGGCGGATTGGTGGCTACACCTTC
TRBJ1-1 many - TRBV5-1 CASSFGGQTEAFF TGCGCCAGCAGCTTCGGGGGGCAGACTGAAGCTTTCTTT
TRBJ2-7 few TRBD1 TRBV5-1 CASSRDAQGNEQYF TGCGCCAGCAGCCGAGACGCACAGGGGAACGAGCAGTACTTC
TRBJ2-1 - TRBD2 TRBV3-1 CASSATPPASGSNEQFF TGTGCCAGCAGCGCTACCCCGCCGGCTAGCGGGAGTAATGAGCAGTTCTTC
TRBJ1-2 many - TRBV29-1 CSVEDWGWGQQGIYGYTF TGCAGCGTTGAAGATTGGGGGTGGGGACAACAGGGAATCTATGGCTACACCTTC
TRBJ2-3 many TRBD2 TRBV12-3/TRBV12-4 CASSGLAGTDTQYF TGTGCCAGTTCCGGACTAGCGGGCACAGATACGCAGTATTTT
TRBJ2-2 - - TRBV5-1 CASSFITAYTGELFF TGCGCCAGCAGCTTCATAACTGCCTACACCGGGGAGCTGTTTTTT
TRBJ2-3 - TRBD1 TRBV5-1 CASSLAGQGGTDTQYF TGCGCCAGCAGCTTGGCCGGACAGGGTGGCACAGATACGCAGTATTTT
TRBJ2-5 many TRBD2 TRBV5-4 CASSLTGGYQETQYF TGTGCCAGCAGCTTGACCGGGGGGTACCAAGAGACCCAGTACTTC
TRBJ2-5 few - TRBV20-1 CSAPLFGPNQETQYF TGCAGTGCTCCCCTCTTTGGACCCAACCAAGAGACCCAGTACTTC
TRBJ2-2 - - TRBV10-2 CATALVGTGELFF TGCGCCACGGCCCTTGTTGGGACCGGGGAGCTGTTTTTT
TRBJ2-7 - - TRBV29-1 CSVAGDSAFEQYF TGCAGCGTCGCTGGGGACTCCGCCTTCGAGCAGTACTTC
TRBJ1-3 many - TRBV5-1 CASSLLPTSGNTIYF TGCGCCAGCAGCTTACTGCCAACCTCTGGAAACACCATATATTTT
TRBJ1-4 - - TRBV12-3/TRBV12-4 CASSFQKDEKLFF TGTGCCAGCAGTTTTCAGAAAGATGAAAAACTGTTTTTT
TRBJ2-1 few - TRBV6-5 CASSYFTRAGYNEQFF TGTGCCAGCAGTTACTTCACTAGGGCGGGTTACAATGAGCAGTTCTTC
TRBJ1-1 - TRBD1 TRBV10-3 CAISIQGANTEAFF TGTGCCATCAGCATACAGGGGGCGAACACTGAAGCTTTCTTT
TRBJ2-2 many - TRBV15 CATSRDLHGGELFF TGTGCCACCAGCAGAGATTTGCACGGCGGGGAGCTGTTTTTT
TRBJ2-4 - TRBD2 TRBV12-3/TRBV12-4 CASGGLAGLKNIQYF TGTGCCAGCGGGGGACTAGCGGGGCTAAAAAACATTCAGTACTTC
TRBJ2-5 few TRBD2 TRBV5-1 CASSLGDYPRQETQYF TGCGCCAGCAGCTTGGGGGACTACCCCCGCCAAGAGACCCAGTACTTC